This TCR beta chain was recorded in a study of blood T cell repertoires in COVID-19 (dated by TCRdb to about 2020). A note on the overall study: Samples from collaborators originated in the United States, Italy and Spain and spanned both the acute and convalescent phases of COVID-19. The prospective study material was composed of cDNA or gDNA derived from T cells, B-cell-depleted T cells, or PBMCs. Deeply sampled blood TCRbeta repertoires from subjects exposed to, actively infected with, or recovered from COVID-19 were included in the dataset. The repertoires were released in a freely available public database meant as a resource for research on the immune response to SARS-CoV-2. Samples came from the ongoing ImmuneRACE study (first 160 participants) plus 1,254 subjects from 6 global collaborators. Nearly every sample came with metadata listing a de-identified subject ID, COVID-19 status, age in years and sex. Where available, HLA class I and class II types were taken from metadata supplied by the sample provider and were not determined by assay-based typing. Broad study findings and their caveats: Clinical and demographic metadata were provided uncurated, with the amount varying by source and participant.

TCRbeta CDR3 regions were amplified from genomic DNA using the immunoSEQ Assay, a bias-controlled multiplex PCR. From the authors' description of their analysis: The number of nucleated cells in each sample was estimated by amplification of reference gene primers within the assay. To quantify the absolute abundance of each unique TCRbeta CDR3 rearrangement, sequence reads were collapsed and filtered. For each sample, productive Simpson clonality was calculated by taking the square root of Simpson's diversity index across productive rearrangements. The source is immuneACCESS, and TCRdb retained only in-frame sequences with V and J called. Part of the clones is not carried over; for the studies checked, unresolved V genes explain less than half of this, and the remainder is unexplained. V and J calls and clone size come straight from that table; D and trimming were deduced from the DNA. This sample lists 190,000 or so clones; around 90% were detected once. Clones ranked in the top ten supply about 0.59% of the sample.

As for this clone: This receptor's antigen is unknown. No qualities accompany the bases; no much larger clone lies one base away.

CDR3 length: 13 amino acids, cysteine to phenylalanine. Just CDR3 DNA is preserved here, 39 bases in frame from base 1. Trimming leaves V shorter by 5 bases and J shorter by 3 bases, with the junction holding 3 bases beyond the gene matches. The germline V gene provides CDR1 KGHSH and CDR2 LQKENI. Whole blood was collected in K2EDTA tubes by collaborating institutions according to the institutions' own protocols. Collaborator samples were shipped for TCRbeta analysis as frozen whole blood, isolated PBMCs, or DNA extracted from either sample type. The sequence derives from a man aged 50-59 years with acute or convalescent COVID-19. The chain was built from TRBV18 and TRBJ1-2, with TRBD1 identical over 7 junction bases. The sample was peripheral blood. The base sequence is TGTGCCAGCTCAGACGACAGGGACTATGGCTACACCTTC. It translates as CASSDDRDYGYTF. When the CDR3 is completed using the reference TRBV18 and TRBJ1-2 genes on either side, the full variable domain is NAGVMQNPRHLVRRRGQEARLRCSPMKGHSHVYWYRQLPEEGLKFMVYLQKENIIDESGMPKERFSAEFPKEGPSILRIQQVVRGDSAAYFCASSDDRDYGYTFGSGTRLTVV.